Below are 24 T cell receptor beta chains sequenced from a single sample in a study of cytomegalovirus exposure and HLA in healthy donors (TCRdb year 2017). The library was produced with the immunoSEQ multiplex PCR assay. The multiplex PCR relied on a mix of 60 forward primers for TCR Vbeta segments and 13 reverse primers for TCR Jbeta segments. Imported from immuneACCESS, the table was reduced by TCRdb to in-frame sequences with V and J called. These copies leave out some clones; in studies compared against another copy, an unresolved V gene accounts for under half, and the cause of the remainder is not known. This sample has 95,000 to 150,000 clones in its table, and over 60% of those were observed once. Jointly, the top ten make up roughly 5.2% of the sample. The sequenced sample consisted of PBMCs. The receptors derive from a man aged 18 to 35 in good health and CMV-seropositive.

The genes are TRBV13 and TRBJ2-3; D is undetermined. CDR1 is PRHDT, CDR2 FYEKMQ, per germline (reference sequence). The ends were cut back, 9 bases at V and 4 bases at J, with 8 bases in the middle. The CDR3 has 11 residues. CDR3 protein: CASNRADTQYF. In DNA, the CDR3 is TGTGCCAGTAACCGGGCAGATACGCAGTATTTT.

In its sample, this clone was seen a few times. V is TRBV27 and J is TRBJ2-7; 8 nucleotides agree with TRBD1. Losses at the gene ends were 10 bases for V and 0 bases for J; bases not matched to a gene: 11. Germline V gives CDR1 MNHEY, CDR2 SMNVEV (reference sequence). CDR3 length equals 15 residues. The CDR3: CATLSRGRSSYEQYF. The CDR3 nucleotides read TGTGCCACCCTAAGCAGGGGGCGGTCCTCCTACGAGCAGTACTTC.

This rearrangement joins TRBV4-1 to TRBJ2-6; the D gene is possibly TRBD1 (6 bases). Between the trimmed V and J ends, which lost 0 bases and 0 bases, there was a span of 15 bases. The length of the CDR3 is 19 residues. CDR1 MGHRA and CDR2 YSYEKL come from the germline V gene. As DNA, the CDR3 is TGCGCCAGCAGCCAAGATCAGGGGACAACCTTCTCTGGGGCCAACGTCCTGACTTTC. Residues: CASSQDQGTTFSGANVLTF.

This chain joins TRBV6-5 and TRBJ2-7; possibly TRBD1 for D (5 bases). The CDR3 has 16 amino acids. The germline CDR1 and CDR2 sequences are MNHEY and SVGAGI. Trimming stripped 4 bases from V and 2 bases from J, with 18 bases between. The CDR3 DNA is TGTGCCAGCAGTTCGCTCTCCCGGACAAAAACCTACGAGCAGTACTTC. This gives the protein CASSSLSRTKTYEQYF.

The chain recombines TRBV5-5 with TRBJ1-6, with no clear D. V shed 0 bases and J shed 5 bases, with 12 bases lying between them. This CDR3 is built from 16 residues. Germline V CDR1 and CDR2: SGHKS, YYEKEE (reference sequence). The CDR3, as DNA: TGTGCCAGCAGCTTGGCCGGGTCGGAGAATAATTCACCCCTCCACTTT. Translation: CASSLAGSENNSPLHF.

V gene TRBV29-1 combines with J gene TRBJ2-2; 7 bases are shared with TRBD1. This CDR3 has 15 amino acids. With V trimmed by 5 bases and J by 9 bases, 15 bases remained unmatched. Germline lookup yields CDR1 SQVTM and CDR2 ANQGSEA. In DNA form, the CDR3 reads TGCAGCGTTTCTCATGACAGGGTGAGAAATCGGGAGCTGTTTTTT. Its translation: CSVSHDRVRNRELFF.

For the CDR3, the DNA is TGTGCCAGCTCACCGGCAGGTGGCTACGAGCAGTACTTC. Its protein is CASSPAGGYEQYF. The chain couples TRBV18 to TRBJ2-7; D is undetermined. CDR1 and CDR2 from the germline V gene are KGHSH and LQKENI. The ends were cut back, 3 bases at V and 3 bases at J, with 9 bases in the middle. The length of the CDR3 is 13 residues.

The chain employs TRBV6-5 and TRBJ2-7; 7 bases map to TRBD1. CDR1 is MNHEY, CDR2 SVGAGI, per germline. The V gene end was trimmed by 6 bases and the J gene end by 3 bases; junction bases not matched to a gene: 5. The CDR3 length is 13 residues. The DNA of the CDR3 is TGTGCCAGCAGAGACAGGGTCGACTACGAGCAGTACTTC. This sequence encodes CASRDRVDYEQYF.

J is TRBJ2-7 and V is TRBV9, with D uncertain. The CDR3 has 14 residues. Trimming stripped 0 bases from V and 1 base from J, with 8 bases between. The V gene's germline CDR1 is SGDLS and CDR2 YYNGEE. In DNA, the CDR3 is TGTGCCAGCAGCGTAGATCCGTTGTCCTACGAGCAGTACTTC. Translated: CASSVDPLSYEQYF.

The chain joins TRBV4-2 to TRBJ2-7; TRBD2 is a possible D gene (6 bases). The CDR3 totals 15 residues. Between the trimmed V and J ends, which lost 1 base and 4 bases, there was a span of 14 bases. CDR1 and CDR2 (germline): LGHNA, YNFKEQ. The CDR3 sequence: CASSQGTSSGYEQYF. CDR3 bases: TGTGCCAGCAGCCAAGGAACTAGCTCTGGATACGAGCAGTACTTC.

A word on this clone: The junction shows a germline mismatch at one end, possibly a read error. This chain's CDR3 is CASSMAGAIWVF. CDR3 nucleotide sequence: TGTGCCAGCAGCATGGCGGGTGCGATCTGGGTCTTC. This chain joins TRBV5-4 and TRBJ2-1, with TRBD2 as a possible D gene (5 bases). CDR1 SGHNT and CDR2 YYREEE come from the germline V gene (reference sequence). The CDR3 covers 12 residues. The entire variable domain, with the rest obtained from reference TRBV5-4 and TRBJ2-1, is as follows: ETGVTQSPTHLIKTRGQQVTLRCSSQSGHNTVSWYQQALGQGPQFIFQYYREEENGRGNFPPRFSGLQFPNYSSELNVNALELDDSALYLCASSMAGAIWVFGPGTRLTVL.

V usage is TRBV15 and J usage is TRBJ2-3; 11 positions agree with TRBD2. The CDR3 contains 17 residues. CDR1 is LNHNV, CDR2 YYDKDF, per germline (reference sequence). J gave up 0 bases and V 1 base, and 3 bases lay outside the gene matches. CDR3 DNA: TGTGCCACCAGCAGAGGACTAGCGGGGATTAGCACAGATACGCAGTATTTT. It is translated as CATSRGLAGISTDTQYF. The variable domain in full, with the rest retrieved from reference TRBV15 and TRBJ2-3, is DAMVIQNPRYQVTQFGKPVTLSCSQTLNHNVMYWYQQKSSQAPKLLFHYYDKDFNNEADTPDNFQSRRPNTSFCFLDIRSPGLGDTAMYLCATSRGLAGISTDTQYFGPGTRLTVL.

The table lists this clone with a few counts. The chain has TRBV5-3 and TRBJ2-5; 14 nucleotides line up with TRBD2. TRBV5-3 carries the ORF label, with uncertain function. With 7 bases clipped from V and 3 bases from J, the junction kept 5 bases outside the gene matches. This CDR3 is 15 amino acids long. Here the CDR3 DNA reads TGTGCCAGATGGCGGGGACTAGCGGGGGAAGAGACCCAGTACTTC. As protein: CARWRGLAGEETQYF.

The chain has TRBV19 and TRBJ2-6, with a tentative D call TRBD1 (6 bases). This CDR3 spans 16 amino acids. Germline V gene sequence: CDR1 LNHDA, CDR2 SQIVND (reference sequence). The germline V and J ends were trimmed by 5 bases and 1 base, with 12 bases remaining between them. The DNA for the CDR3 is TGTGCCAGTAGTCAGGGGTACAATTCTGGGGCCAACGTCCTGACTTTC. Encoded protein: CASSQGYNSGANVLTF.

V is TRBV6-5 and J is TRBJ2-1, with TRBD2 matching over 7 bases. With 0 bases clipped from V and 8 bases from J, the junction kept 1 base outside the gene matches. This CDR3 contains 13 residues. Germline values: CDR1 MNHEY, CDR2 SVGAGI. The CDR3 loop is CASSYSAGDEQFF. CDR3 coding DNA: TGTGCCAGCAGTTACTCTGCGGGGGATGAGCAGTTCTTC.

The chain is built from TRBV6-1 and TRBJ2-3, with no clear D. Between the trimmed V and J ends, which lost 5 bases and 6 bases, there was a span of 15 bases. This CDR3 is 14 amino acids long. Germline V gene data show CDR1 as MNHNS and CDR2 as SASEGT. Here the CDR3 reads CASSRNYLTDTQYF. In DNA, the CDR3 is TGTGCCAGCAGTCGCAACTATCTCACGGATACGCAGTATTTT.

CDR3 coding DNA: TGTGCCAGCACCCCGGGGTATTCCGTCCTCCACTTT. Its translation: CASTPGYSVLHF. V usage is TRBV28 and J usage is TRBJ1-6; the D is unclear. Germline CDR1 MDHEN, CDR2 SYDVKM. V shed 7 bases and J shed 15 bases, with 16 bases lying between them. The CDR3 extends over 12 amino acids. The full variable domain, its missing parts supplied by reference TRBV28 and TRBJ1-6, is DVKVTQSSRYLVKRTGEKVFLECVQDMDHENMFWYRQDPGLGLRLIYFSYDVKMKEKGDIPEGYSVSREKKERFSLILESASTNQTSMYLCASTPGYSVLHFGNGTRLTVT.

This sequence joins TRBV29-1 and TRBJ1-1, with 12 bases identical to TRBD1. CDR3 size: 15 residues. Germline lookup yields CDR1 SQVTM and CDR2 ANQGSEA. V shed 6 bases and J 0 bases; nucleotides not matched to a gene: 5. CDR3 in DNA: TGCAGCGTGCCCGGGACAGGGGGCTTGAACACTGAAGCTTTCTTT. Translated, it gives CSVPGTGGLNTEAFF.

This chain uses TRBV4-1 with TRBJ1-2; D is unresolved. Trimming took 1 base from V and 3 from J, leaving 6 bases between them. The CDR3 length is 13 residues. The germline V gene has CDR1 MGHRA and CDR2 YSYEKL. Here the CDR3 reads CASSQGDYYGYTF. The CDR3 nucleotides are TGCGCCAGCAGCCAAGGTGACTACTATGGCTACACCTTC.

This chain joins TRBV7-9 and TRBJ1-2; D is possibly TRBD1 (5 bases). CDR3 length: 15 amino acids. V shed 5 bases and J shed 3 bases, with 16 bases lying between them. Germline lookup yields CDR1 SEHNR and CDR2 FQNEAQ (reference sequence). CDR3 bases: TGTGCCAGCAGCGGGGCTAATAATTGGGACTATGGCTACACCTTC. Translating it yields CASSGANNWDYGYTF.

The chain links TRBV5-5 to TRBJ1-1, with 11 bases aligning to TRBD1. From germline, CDR1 is SGHKS and CDR2 YYEKEE (reference sequence). The V and J ends lost 2 bases and 0 bases, in that order; junction bases with no gene match: 12. This CDR3 is built from 19 residues. For the CDR3, the DNA is TGTGCCAGCAGCTTCTGGGGCCCGGGACAGGGGGATTTGAACACTGAAGCTTTCTTT. Protein: CASSFWGPGQGDLNTEAFF.

This rearrangement joins TRBV19 to TRBJ1-3; TRBD1 is a possible D gene (6 bases). This CDR3 is built from 14 residues. Germline V gene data show CDR1 as LNHDA and CDR2 as SQIVND (reference sequence). Trimming left V 7 bases short and J 3 bases short, with 13 bases between. CDR3 DNA: TGTGCCAGTACCATAACAGGGTATGGAAACACCATATATTTT. It specifies CASTITGYGNTIYF.

The genes are TRBV6-6 and TRBJ1-1; D might be TRBD1 (6 bases). The CDR3 length is 14 residues. Between the trimmed V and J ends, which lost 5 bases and 2 bases, there was a span of 12 bases. Germline-derived CDR1 and CDR2 are MNHNY and SVGAGI (reference sequence). In DNA, the CDR3 is TGTGCCAGCAGTACGGGGGGGCTAAACACTGAAGCTTTCTTT. Amino acid sequence: CASSTGGLNTEAFF.

The genes are TRBV6-5 and TRBJ1-2, with D unresolved. Germline V CDR1 and CDR2: MNHEY, SVGAGI. This CDR3 is 15 amino acids long. V lost 0 bases and J 0 bases, leaving 8 bases between the germline ends. The DNA of the CDR3 is TGTGCCAGCAGTTACTCGAACGGAGCTAACTATGGCTACACCTTC. Translating gives CASSYSNGANYGYTF.